A selection of T cell receptor beta chains follows, all from one sample in a study of identical twins. Using its own MiXCR run on the 5' RACE reads, TCRdb lists one record per CDR3 protein. The sample has fewer than 800,000 distinct CDR3 sequences, 7.1% seen once. These same data were also listed under a study on yellow fever vaccine responses in identical twins.

Sequences were obtained from PBMCs. The receptors stem from a woman between 18 and 29 years old in good health. Each CDR3 is given with its conserved first and last residue. D genes are given only for firm matches. Size is omitted from some rows. Given values are once, few, many or a class for expanded clones.

clone_size j_call v_call d_call cdr3_aa cdr3_nt
many TRBJ1-1 TRBV28 . CAGAGRAQNTEAFF TGTGCCGGCGCAGGGAGGGCACAGAACACTGAAGCTTTCTTT
. TRBJ2-2 TRBV29-1 . CSVKGPGRSNTGELFF TGCAGCGTTAAGGGGCCTGGGCGCTCGAACACCGGGGAGCTGTTTTTT
few TRBJ2-5 TRBV7-2 . CASSPRLDPKTQYF TGTGCCAGCAGCCCGAGACTAGATCCAAAGACCCAGTACTTC
many TRBJ1-2 TRBV12-3/TRBV12-4 . CASSLGRAYGYTF TGTGCCAGCAGTTTGGGCAGGGCCTATGGCTACACCTTC
many TRBJ2-4 TRBV12-3/TRBV12-4 . CASSLVVGGAKNIQYF TGTGCCAGCAGTTTAGTGGTTGGCGGAGCCAAAAACATTCAGTACTTC
. TRBJ1-2 TRBV15 TRBD1 CATSRETGRYTF TGTGCCACCAGCAGGGAGACAGGGAGATACACCTTC
many TRBJ2-1 TRBV20-1 TRBD2 CSAGPGLARYNEQFF TGCAGTGCTGGTCCGGGACTAGCTAGATACAATGAGCAGTTCTTC
few TRBJ2-7 TRBV7-6 . CASSPPNKDEQYF TGTGCCAGCAGCCCTCCCAACAAGGACGAGCAGTACTTC
few TRBJ2-1 TRBV9 TRBD2 CASSPRLAGGINEQFF TGTGCCAGCAGCCCTCGACTAGCGGGAGGGATTAATGAGCAGTTCTTC
. TRBJ2-3 TRBV27 TRBD1 CASRRSTGGTDTQYF TGTGCCAGCAGGAGGTCAACAGGGGGCACAGATACGCAGTATTTT
many TRBJ2-1 TRBV12-3/TRBV12-4 . CASSFSAGNYNEQFF TGTGCCAGCAGTTTCTCGGCTGGTAACTACAATGAGCAGTTCTTC
. TRBJ2-7 TRBV7-9 TRBD2 CASSRGAGLLFNEQYF TGTGCCAGCAGCCGAGGAGCGGGACTACTTTTCAACGAGCAGTACTTC
many TRBJ2-3 TRBV20-1 TRBD2 CSARPGTSGGGDTQYF TGCAGTGCTCGTCCCGGGACTAGCGGGGGTGGAGATACGCAGTATTTT
few TRBJ2-1 TRBV3-1 . CASSQARDHEQFF TGTGCCAGCAGCCAAGCCAGGGACCATGAGCAGTTCTTC
. TRBJ2-1 TRBV7-2 . CASSLAVGPYNEQFF TGTGCCAGCAGCTTAGCGGTGGGTCCCTACAATGAGCAGTTCTTC
few TRBJ2-3 TRBV12-3/TRBV12-4 TRBD2 CASSLMRLAGGRNTQYF TGTGCCAGCAGTTTAATGCGACTAGCGGGGGGACGAAATACGCAGTATTTT
few TRBJ1-1 TRBV7-8 . CASSLSTGGNTEAFF TGTGCCAGCAGCTTATCGACCGGGGGCAACACTGAAGCTTTCTTT
many TRBJ1-6 TRBV5-6 . CASSQGPSNSPLHF TGTGCCAGCAGCCAGGGACCGTCAAATTCACCCCTCCACTTT
many TRBJ1-5 TRBV6-2/TRBV6-3 . CASSRRNLNNQPQHF TGTGCCAGCAGTCGCAGGAACCTGAACAATCAGCCCCAGCATTTT
few TRBJ1-2 TRBV10-2 . CASSDLGTSPWGYTF TGCGCCAGCTCTGATCTCGGGACGTCACCTTGGGGCTACACCTTC
. TRBJ2-1 TRBV3-1 TRBD2 CASSQAGTSLNEQFF TGTGCCAGCAGCCAAGCGGGGACTAGCCTCAATGAGCAGTTCTTC
. TRBJ2-5 TRBV19 . CASSPREGETQYF TGTGCCAGTAGTCCCAGGGAAGGAGAGACCCAGTACTTC
few TRBJ1-1 TRBV29-1 . CSVVSRLSNTEAFF TGCAGCGTTGTTAGTCGTCTTTCGAACACTGAAGCTTTCTTT
few TRBJ2-3 TRBV12-3/TRBV12-4 TRBD1 CASSLWDRGLGDTQYF TGTGCCAGCAGTTTATGGGACAGGGGGCTCGGAGATACGCAGTATTTT
many TRBJ2-1 TRBV19 TRBD1 CASSTLGWGDRHSSYNEQFF TGTGCCAGTAGTACTTTAGGTTGGGGGGACAGGCACAGCTCCTACAATGAGCAGTTCTTC
few TRBJ2-3 TRBV15 TRBD2 CATSPPRGASADTQYF TGTGCCACCAGCCCACCGCGGGGGGCCTCGGCAGATACGCAGTATTTT
many TRBJ2-7 TRBV29-1 . CSVSTGPNYEQYF TGCAGCGTCTCGACAGGCCCCAACTACGAGCAGTACTTC
. TRBJ2-2 TRBV19 TRBD1 CASSSRQGAVNTGELFF TGTGCCAGTAGTAGTCGACAGGGGGCAGTCAACACCGGGGAGCTGTTTTTT
few TRBJ2-1 TRBV20-1 . CSAHRGGSGHNEQFF TGCAGTGCTCACCGCGGAGGATCCGGGCACAATGAGCAGTTCTTC
many TRBJ1-3 TRBV12-3/TRBV12-4 TRBD1 CASSFGGTDLSGNTIYF TGTGCCAGCAGTTTTGGGGGGACAGACCTCTCTGGAAACACCATATATTTT
few TRBJ2-5 TRBV12-3/TRBV12-4 . CASSPLREWETQYF TGTGCCAGCAGCCCCTTGAGGGAATGGGAGACCCAGTACTTC
few TRBJ2-5 TRBV3-1 . CASSQELRVEETQYF TGTGCCAGCAGCCAAGAACTACGGGTCGAAGAGACCCAGTACTTC
many TRBJ2-3 TRBV29-1 TRBD2 CSVAARLANTQYF TGCAGCGTTGCGGCCAGACTAGCGAATACGCAGTATTTT
few TRBJ2-3 TRBV28 TRBD2 CASSLWSGGTTDTQYF TGTGCCAGCAGTTTATGGTCGGGGGGGACCACAGATACGCAGTATTTT
. TRBJ2-3 TRBV5-1 . CASSLAGGIPDTQYF TGCGCCAGCAGCTTGGCCGGCGGGATCCCAGATACGCAGTATTTT
many TRBJ2-5 TRBV11-2 TRBD1 CASSLEGTGLQETQYF TGTGCCAGCAGCTTAGAGGGGACAGGCCTCCAAGAGACCCAGTACTTC
many TRBJ1-6 TRBV18 . CASSPGHQSSYNSPLHF TGTGCCAGCTCACCGGGACACCAAAGCTCCTATAATTCACCCCTCCACTTT
many TRBJ1-2 TRBV3-1 . CASSQGSGALIGGYTF TGTGCCAGCAGCCAAGGATCGGGGGCGCTAATTGGTGGCTACACCTTC
. TRBJ2-5 TRBV24-1 . CATSVQGEAQETQYF TGTGCCACCAGTGTCCAGGGGGAGGCTCAAGAGACCCAGTACTTC
. TRBJ1-5 TRBV20-1 . CSVRAAERQINQPQHF TGCAGTGTTAGAGCCGCGGAGAGGCAGATCAATCAGCCCCAGCATTTT
. TRBJ1-1 TRBV18 . CASSAKNTEAFF TGTGCCAGCTCAGCTAAGAACACTGAAGCTTTCTTT
. TRBJ2-5 TRBV12-5 . CASGLPAVSSQETQYF TGTGCTAGTGGTTTGCCAGCGGTCTCAAGCCAAGAGACCCAGTACTTC
few TRBJ2-1 TRBV20-1 . CSARGPGQEYNEQFF TGCAGTGCTAGGGGGCCGGGACAAGAGTACAATGAGCAGTTCTTC
. TRBJ2-2 TRBV9 . CASSDQSWTSFANTGELFF TGTGCCAGCAGCGACCAGTCCTGGACTTCGTTCGCGAACACCGGGGAGCTGTTTTTT
. TRBJ2-2 TRBV5-1 TRBD2 CASRNSLAARNTGELFF TGCGCCAGCAGAAATTCCCTAGCGGCTAGAAACACCGGGGAGCTGTTTTTT